This TCR beta chain was recovered during a study of PD-L1 blockade in urothelial cancer. Some clones are missing from TCRdb's copy, which holds only in-frame ones; the method was immunoSEQ multiplex PCR. The sample holds some 120,000 clones, roughly 83% seen once. The germline gives CDR1 MNHEY, CDR2 SMNVEV (reference sequence). The CDR3 is made up of 14 amino acids. V was clipped by 7 bases and J by 6 bases; unmatched bases: 5. Time point here: peripheral blood 6 weeks after treatment start. The chain carries TRBV27 and TRBJ2-3; 12 bases match TRBD2. The sample was PBMCs, taken around atezolizumab (anti-PD-L1) treatment. The sequence was collected from a middle-aged man with urothelial cancer. Here the CDR3 reads CASTGLAGLDTQYF. CDR3 coding DNA: TGTGCCAGCACCGGACTAGCGGGATTGGATACGCAGTATTTT.